Presented here are 16 T cell receptor beta chains from one specimen sequenced in a study of shared clonotypes between healthy human individuals. Sequencing was performed with immunoSEQ multiplex PCR; in TCRdb, only in-frame clones are kept and a portion is missing. The sample yields roughly 2.1 million clones, approximately 94% seen once. Naive CD8 cells lacked CD45RO and underwent positive selection for CCR7, leaving out terminally differentiated effector memory CD45RA+ cells. The sequenced sample consisted of naive CD8+ T cells from PBMCs. All receptors come from a man younger than 30 in good health. Some clones in this sample may be carry-over from other donors' samples.

The chain carries TRBV19 and TRBJ1-5; possible D gene TRBD1, 6 bases. The germline V gene encodes CDR1 LNHDA and CDR2 SQIVND (reference sequence). V was clipped by 3 bases and J by 3 bases, with 12 bases between them. There are 15 residues in the CDR3. The CDR3 DNA is TGTGCCAGTAGTATCGGGAGACAGGTCAATCAGCCCCAGCATTTT. This encodes CASSIGRQVNQPQHF.

The chain uses TRBV6-1 and TRBJ1-1; the D is unclear. Germline CDR1 is MNHNS and CDR2 is SASEGT. Trimming removed 3 bases from V and 1 base from J, with 6 bases in between. The CDR3 spans 13 residues. CDR3 sequence reads: CASSEIRNTEAFF. Written as DNA, the CDR3 is TGTGCCAGCAGTGAGATACGGAACACTGAAGCTTTCTTT.

V usage is TRBV5-6 and J usage is TRBJ1-1; D not resolved. From germline, CDR1 is SGHDT and CDR2 YYEEEE. The CDR3 runs 14 residues. Deletions cut 2 bases from V and 0 bases from J, with 8 bases between. The CDR3 DNA is TGTGCCAGCAGCTTCATGGGGATGAACACTGAAGCTTTCTTT. Protein product: CASSFMGMNTEAFF.

V is TRBV28 and J is TRBJ2-7, with TRBD2 as a possible D gene (5 bases). The CDR3 sequence is 14 residues long. Trimming pared 11 bases from V and 0 bases from J, leaving 17 bases between. The germline V gene encodes CDR1 MDHEN and CDR2 SYDVKM. This chain's CDR3 is CALKKKRSSYEQYF. The CDR3 bases are TGTGCCTTAAAAAAAAAGCGGAGCTCCTACGAGCAGTACTTC.

This sequence joins TRBV7-3 and TRBJ2-1, with TRBD2 matching 8 bases. V trimming: 2 bases; J trimming: 6 bases; junction bases outside the gene matches: 6. This CDR3 spans 15 amino acids. Germline V lookup: CDR1 SGHTA, CDR2 FQGTGA. In DNA form, the CDR3 reads TGTGCCAGCAGCTTAGCGCCGGGAGGGCCCAATGAGCAGTTCTTC. The encoded protein is CASSLAPGGPNEQFF.

This sequence joins TRBV7-9 and TRBJ1-3; 9 bases fit TRBD1. V lost 5 bases to trimming and J lost 3 bases; unmatched junction nucleotides: 8. Germline V CDR1 and CDR2: SEHNR, FQNEAQ (reference sequence). There are 16 residues in the CDR3. The CDR3 DNA reads TGTGCCAGCAGCACATGGACAGGGGAGGGTGGAAACACCATATATTTT. This sequence encodes CASSTWTGEGGNTIYF.

The V call is TRBV6-5, the J call TRBJ2-7, with 11 bases matching TRBD1. The V segment lost 8 bases and the J segment 3 bases; nucleotides outside the gene matches: 9. Germline lookup yields CDR1 MNHEY and CDR2 SVGAGI. The CDR3 runs to 15 residues. The CDR3, as DNA: TGTGCCAGCCGCTACGGGACAGGGGGAGACTACGAGCAGTACTTC. Its protein is CASRYGTGGDYEQYF.

The rearrangement joins TRBV4-1 to TRBJ1-4; 7 bases map to TRBD1. The germline V gene has CDR1 MGHRA and CDR2 YSYEKL. The CDR3 totals 15 residues. The J segment lost 7 bases and the V segment lost 2 bases, leaving 7 bases of the junction unmatched. CDR3 DNA sequence: TGCGCCAGCAGCCAAAGACAGGGAGAGGGTGAAAAACTGTTTTTT. Translated: CASSQRQGEGEKLFF.

V usage is TRBV9 and J usage is TRBJ2-1; 8 bases are shared with TRBD2. Germline CDR1 reads SGDLS; CDR2 reads YYNGEE. V was clipped by 3 bases and J by 10 bases; unmatched bases: 12. The CDR3 is 15 amino acids. CDR3 in amino acids: CASSAHAAGAREQFF. The CDR3 nucleotides read TGTGCCAGCAGCGCCCACGCAGCGGGAGCTCGAGAGCAGTTCTTC.

J is TRBJ1-4 and V is TRBV27; 7 bases agree with TRBD1. The length of the CDR3 is 14 residues. CDR1 is MNHEY, CDR2 SMNVEV, per germline (reference sequence). V lost 3 bases to trimming and J lost 4 bases; unmatched junction nucleotides: 2. The CDR3 DNA reads as TGTGCCAGCAGTTTGGGACAGCTTAATGAAAAACTGTTTTTT. Protein: CASSLGQLNEKLFF.

J is TRBJ2-7 and V is TRBV5-5; TRBD2 aligns across 10 bases. The CDR3 is made up of 15 amino acids. V lost 4 bases and J lost 5; bases outside the gene matches: 9. Germline V gives CDR1 SGHKS, CDR2 YYEKEE (reference sequence). The CDR3 loop reads CASSPLAGEVHEQYF. The CDR3 nucleotides are TGTGCCAGCAGCCCTCTAGCGGGAGAAGTCCACGAGCAGTACTTC. The variable domain in full, completed from reference TRBV5-5 and TRBJ2-7, reads DAGVTQSPTHLIKTRGQQVTLRCSPISGHKSVSWYQQVLGQGPQFIFQYYEKEERGRGNFPDRFSARQFPNYSSELNVNALLLGDSALYLCASSPLAGEVHEQYFGPGTRLTVT.

This clone was seen more than once but under ten times. The chain links TRBV9 to TRBJ1-1, with 7 bases lining up with TRBD1. This CDR3 is 14 amino acids long. Germline lookup yields CDR1 SGDLS and CDR2 YYNGEE. With 3 bases clipped from V and 2 bases from J, the junction kept 4 bases outside the gene matches. CDR3 amino acids: CASSAGQSNTEAFF. For the CDR3, the DNA is TGTGCCAGCAGCGCGGGACAGAGCAACACTGAAGCTTTCTTT.

The chain has TRBV5-3 and TRBJ2-7, with 9 positions matching TRBD1. TRBV5-3 is an open reading frame, and its role is uncertain. V was clipped by 4 bases and J by 2 bases; unmatched bases: 7. The CDR3 contains 15 residues. CDR3 residues: CARSAGDRAPYEQYF. CDR3 in DNA: TGTGCCAGAAGCGCGGGGGACAGGGCCCCCTACGAGCAGTACTTC.

The J gene is TRBJ2-2, the V gene TRBV7-6; no reliable D call. The ends were cut back, 5 bases at V and 3 bases at J, with 7 bases in the middle. Germline CDR1 SGHVS, CDR2 FNYEAQ. CDR3 length equals 13 residues. The CDR3 sequence: CASSVGYTGELFF. The CDR3 nucleotides are TGTGCCAGCAGCGTAGGCTACACCGGGGAGCTGTTTTTT.

The rearrangement links TRBV5-4 to TRBJ2-1; either TRBD1 or TRBD2 may fit D (5 bases each). V dropped 4 bases and J dropped 4 bases, with 12 bases sitting between them. Per the germline V gene, CDR1 is SGHNT and CDR2 is YYREEE (reference sequence). CDR3 length: 14 residues. CDR3 in DNA: TGTGCCAGCAGCCTGGGGGATAAGTACAATGAGCAGTTCTTC. Residues: CASSLGDKYNEQFF.

This rearrangement joins TRBV5-6 to TRBJ2-2; 9 bases map to TRBD1. This CDR3 is built from 14 residues. The ends lost 0 bases at V and 7 bases at J; junction bases unmatched: 1. Looked up from germline, CDR1 is SGHDT and CDR2 is YYEEEE. The CDR3 nucleotides are TGTGCCAGCAGCTTGGGGACAGGGGACGGGGAGCTGTTTTTT. This translates into CASSLGTGDGELFF.